The 28 T cell receptor beta chains listed next were all sequenced from one sample in a study of patients and donors after allogeneic stem cell transplantation. TCRdb reprocessed the RT-PCR reads via MiXCR and lists one record per CDR3 protein. The table has fewer than 250,000 distinct CDR3 sequences, over 12% seen once. The sequencing input was blood, either unsorted or a sorted T cell fraction (not recorded which). These receptors came from a human donor who was either an allogeneic HSCT recipient or a stem cell or donor lymphocyte infusion donor (not recorded which). It is not recorded whose cells these are; they may come from a transplant donor.

This clonotype has a handful of counts. The chain links TRBV20-1 to TRBJ2-1; 10 nucleotides align to TRBD2. The V gene's germline CDR1 is DFQATT and CDR2 SNEGSKA (reference sequence). The V gene end was trimmed by 5 bases and the J gene end by 10 bases; junction bases not matched to a gene: 8. The CDR3 has 13 amino acids. The CDR3 DNA sequence: TGCAGTGCTCGCTTTCCTAGCGGGGGAGAGCAGTTCTTC. Protein sequence: CSARFPSGGEQFF.

This chain joins TRBV5-5 and TRBJ1-1, with 11 bases aligning to TRBD1. With 5 bases clipped from V and 8 bases from J, the junction kept 8 bases outside the gene matches. The CDR3 is 14 amino acids. The V gene's germline CDR1 is SGHKS and CDR2 YYEKEE (reference sequence). CDR3 sequence: CASRWDRGVGEAFF. The CDR3 coding sequence is TGTGCCAGCAGATGGGACAGGGGGGTTGGGGAAGCTTTCTTT.

The V and J genes are TRBV18 and TRBJ1-2; no definite D call. Germline V gene lookup returns CDR1 KGHSH and CDR2 LQKENI. The CDR3 loop spans 13 amino acids. V lost 0 bases and J 8 bases, leaving 10 bases between the germline ends. The CDR3, as DNA: TGTGCCAGCTCACCACCCTCCCGGGAGGGCTACACCTTC. Translation gives CASSPPSREGYTF.

This chain uses TRBV20-1 with TRBJ1-1; 7 bases map to TRBD1. With V trimmed by 6 bases and J by 1 base, 11 bases remained unmatched. Germline V gene lookup returns CDR1 DFQATT and CDR2 SNEGSKA (reference sequence). The CDR3 is made up of 15 amino acids. CDR3 nucleotide sequence: TGCAGTGCAAAAACTCGACAGGGATGGAACACTGAAGCTTTCTTT. Translating it yields CSAKTRQGWNTEAFF.

This chain joins TRBV5-6 and TRBJ2-1; D might be TRBD2 (5 bases). V dropped 3 bases and J dropped 3 bases, with 10 bases sitting between them. The CDR3 sequence is 14 residues long. Germline V gene lookup returns CDR1 SGHDT and CDR2 YYEEEE. The CDR3 DNA reads TGTGCCAGCAGCTCCTCCGGGATCTACAATGAGCAGTTCTTC. It specifies CASSSSGIYNEQFF.

The rearrangement uses TRBV7-9 and TRBJ2-5, with a tentative D call TRBD1 (7 bases). Trimming removed 5 bases from V and 3 bases from J, with 13 bases in between. Germline values: CDR1 SEHNR, CDR2 FQNEAQ (reference sequence). CDR3 length: 14 residues. The CDR3, as DNA: TGTGCCAGCAGCCAGGCAGGGGGGAAAGAGACCCAGTACTTC. Its translation is CASSQAGGKETQYF.

This clonotype was picked up many times. The chain uses TRBV5-5 and TRBJ1-3; no clear D. The germline V gene has CDR1 SGHKS and CDR2 YYEKEE (reference sequence). Between the trimmed V and J ends, which lost 3 bases and 0 bases, there was a span of 10 bases. This CDR3 is built from 15 residues. The CDR3: CASSSIRDSGNTIYF. The CDR3 DNA sequence: TGTGCCAGCAGCTCTATCCGGGACTCTGGAAACACCATATATTTT.

The chain combines TRBV4-1 with TRBJ1-1; D is perhaps TRBD1 (6 bases). This CDR3 has 15 residues. V lost 4 bases to trimming and J lost 8 bases, with 20 bases between them. Per the germline V gene, CDR1 is MGHRA and CDR2 is YSYEKL. The CDR3 sequence is CASSPERGDGGEAFF. CDR3 nucleotide sequence: TGCGCCAGCAGCCCCGAAAGGGGGGATGGGGGCGAAGCTTTCTTT.

In its sample, this clonotype was seen many times. The chain couples TRBV24-1 to TRBJ2-2; 11 nucleotides line up with TRBD2. V shed 6 bases, J shed 5 bases, and the junction held 10 bases outside the gene matches. The CDR3 is made up of 17 amino acids. In germline, CDR1 is KGHDR, CDR2 SFDVKD. The CDR3 DNA reads as TGTGCCACCAGTACTGGGGCTAGCGGGAGGAGGACCGGGGAGCTGTTTTTT. It translates to CATSTGASGRRTGELFF.

This clonotype was counted between two and nine times. This sequence joins TRBV19 and TRBJ2-1; possibly TRBD1 for D (6 bases). V shed 6 bases and J shed 7 bases, with 19 bases lying between them. The CDR3 is 15 residues long. Germline V gene data show CDR1 as LNHDA and CDR2 as SQIVND (reference sequence). In nucleotides, the CDR3 is TGTGCCAGTAGGCAACAGGGAAACATGAGGAATGAGCAGTTCTTC. Encoded protein: CASRQQGNMRNEQFF.

This clonotype was picked up a small number of times. The V gene is TRBV12-3 or TRBV12-4, the J gene TRBJ2-7; maybe TRBD2 (6 bases). The CDR3 runs to 13 residues. V was cut by 8 bases and J by 6 bases, with 17 bases left in between. Here the CDR3 DNA reads TGTGCCAGCCGGGGCCCGGCGGGGATCGAGCAGTACTTC. It encodes CASRGPAGIEQYF.

This chain connects TRBV9 to TRBJ2-2; maybe TRBD2 (5 bases). The CDR3 sequence is 16 residues long. The germline V gene encodes CDR1 SGDLS and CDR2 YYNGEE. Between the trimmed V and J ends, which lost 0 bases and 3 bases, there was a span of 12 bases. CDR3 protein: CASSVGPSPYTGELFF. The CDR3 DNA sequence: TGTGCCAGCAGCGTAGGTCCTAGCCCCTACACCGGGGAGCTGTTTTTT.

In its sample, this clonotype was seen many times. The chain recombines TRBV4-3 with TRBJ2-5; D gene uncertain. V gave up 2 bases and J gave up 2 bases, with 6 bases separating them. Germline V gives CDR1 LGHNA, CDR2 YSLEER. CDR3 length: 13 residues. The CDR3 loop reads CASSQPRQETQYF. For the CDR3, the DNA is TGCGCCAGCAGCCAACCGAGACAAGAGACCCAGTACTTC.

This clonotype was counted ten times or more. The rearrangement joins TRBV19 to TRBJ1-2; D may be TRBD1 (5 bases). The CDR3 consists of 15 residues. The V gene lost 5 bases and the J gene lost 4 bases, with 17 bases spanning the gap. Germline lookup yields CDR1 LNHDA and CDR2 SQIVND (reference sequence). In nucleotides, the CDR3 is TGTGCCAGTAGTTCACGGAGTTCGGGGGGCTATGGCTACACCTTC. Encoded protein: CASSSRSSGGYGYTF.

Ten or more counts support this clonotype. This chain connects TRBV29-1 to TRBJ1-3; no clear D gene. The germline CDR1 and CDR2 sequences are SQVTM and ANQGSEA. V lost 4 bases, J lost 3 bases, and 4 bases lay in between. CDR3 length equals 11 residues. CDR3 region: CSVVYGNTIYF. The CDR3 region has the DNA TGCAGCGTTGTTTATGGAAACACCATATATTTT.

The chain has TRBV29-1 and TRBJ2-7; tentatively, D is TRBD1 (6 bases). Germline lookup yields CDR1 SQVTM and CDR2 ANQGSEA. The CDR3 contains 12 residues. V was pared by 4 bases and J by 6 bases, with 13 bases between. CDR3 bases: TGCAGCGTTGGTACAGGGTCAGTCGAGCAGTACTTC. It encodes CSVGTGSVEQYF.

This clonotype was recorded at least ten times. The rearrangement joins TRBV6-1 to TRBJ2-5; D is perhaps TRBD1 (6 bases). This CDR3 spans 14 amino acids. Germline V gene data show CDR1 as MNHNS and CDR2 as SASEGT. The V gene lost 4 bases and the J gene lost 1 base, with 10 bases spanning the gap. The CDR3 here is CASSGPTGQETQYF. Written as DNA, the CDR3 is TGTGCCAGCAGTGGACCGACAGGCCAAGAGACCCAGTACTTC.

V is TRBV5-6 and J is TRBJ2-1, with 10 bases that match TRBD2. V shed 3 bases, J shed 4 bases, and the junction held 4 bases outside the gene matches. The CDR3 covers 15 residues. From germline, CDR1 is SGHDT and CDR2 YYEEEE. CDR3 amino acids: CASSYTSGVYNEQFF. The CDR3 DNA follows: TGTGCCAGCAGCTATACTAGCGGGGTATACAATGAGCAGTTCTTC. Based on the CDR3 plus reference TRBV5-6 and TRBJ2-1, the full variable domain is DAGVTQSPTHLIKTRGQQVTLRCSPKSGHDTVSWYQQALGQGPQFIFQYYEEEERQRGNFPDRFSGHQFPNYSSELNVNALLLGDSALYLCASSYTSGVYNEQFFGPGTRLTVL.

This clonotype was seen a handful of times. The chain couples TRBV20-1 to TRBJ2-4, with 12 bases aligning to TRBD2. Trimming at V came to 1 base and at J to 0 bases, leaving 1 base not matched to a gene. The CDR3 runs to 16 residues. Germline CDR1 DFQATT, CDR2 SNEGSKA (reference sequence). This CDR3 is CSARGTSGIAKNIQYF. The CDR3 DNA reads TGCAGTGCTAGAGGGACTAGCGGGATAGCCAAAAACATTCAGTACTTC.

Only a few counts were recorded for this clonotype. The chain combines TRBV12-3 or TRBV12-4 with TRBJ1-1; D gene unclear. This CDR3 contains 12 residues. The V gene lost 7 bases and the J gene lost 4 bases, with 10 bases spanning the gap. The CDR3 nucleotides are TGTGCCAGCACTAGGTCCGGCACTGAAGCTTTCTTT. It translates to CASTRSGTEAFF.

The chain couples TRBV6-5 to TRBJ2-1; 10 bases are a match to TRBD1. The length of the CDR3 is 14 residues. Germline CDR1 and CDR2: MNHEY and SVGAGI. V lost 2 bases to trimming and J lost 8 bases; unmatched junction nucleotides: 3. The CDR3 region has the DNA TGTGCCAGCAGTTACAGGGACAGGGGTCATGAGCAGTTCTTC. Its translation: CASSYRDRGHEQFF.

There are many counts of this clonotype. The rearrangement links TRBV6-2 or TRBV6-3 to TRBJ1-5, with 9 positions matching TRBD1. Trimming took 2 bases from V and 4 from J; bases not matched to a gene: 3. CDR1 and CDR2 (germline): MNHEY, SVGEGT. There are 15 residues in the CDR3. This chain's CDR3 is CASSYGGTGNQPQHF. As DNA, the CDR3 is TGTGCCAGCAGTTACGGGGGGACAGGGAATCAGCCCCAGCATTTT.

The CDR3 sequence is CASSSTSGGVTDTQYF. The CDR3 DNA follows: TGTGCCAGCAGCTCAACTAGCGGGGGGGTTACAGATACGCAGTATTTT. V is TRBV7-9 and J is TRBJ2-3; the match to TRBD2 covers 13 bases. This CDR3 has 16 residues. Unmatched junction bases numbered 4, after V lost 4 bases and J lost 3 bases. Germline lookup yields CDR1 SEHNR and CDR2 FQNEAQ (reference sequence).

V is TRBV20-1 and J is TRBJ2-1; 10 bases fit TRBD2. This CDR3 is 16 amino acids long. Unmatched junction bases numbered 15, after V lost 6 bases and J lost 7 bases. From germline, CDR1 is DFQATT and CDR2 SNEGSKA (reference sequence). CDR3 DNA: TGCAGTGCGACGTCCTTACTAGCGGGAAGAGTAAATGAGCAGTTCTTC. Residues: CSATSLLAGRVNEQFF.

This clonotype was seen a handful of times. The V and J genes are TRBV3-1 and TRBJ1-1, with D perhaps TRBD1 (6 bases). CDR3 size: 15 residues. V dropped 1 base and J dropped 4 bases, with 13 bases sitting between them. The germline gives CDR1 LGHDT, CDR2 YNNKEL (reference sequence). CDR3 loop: CASSQGAGVGTEAFF. For the CDR3, the DNA is TGTGCCAGCAGCCAAGGGGCAGGGGTGGGCACTGAAGCTTTCTTT.

Only a few counts were recorded for this clonotype. The rearrangement uses TRBV6-1 and TRBJ1-5; the match to TRBD1 covers 7 bases. The CDR3 extends over 14 amino acids. The germline V gene encodes CDR1 MNHNS and CDR2 SASEGT. The junction had 2 bases not matched to a gene; V was cut back by 6 bases and J by 0 bases. CDR3 DNA sequence: TGTGCCAGCAGGACAGGGTATAGCAATCAGCCCCAGCATTTT. It yields the protein CASRTGYSNQPQHF.

V usage is TRBV3-1 and J usage is TRBJ1-4; unclear D gene. Trimming cost V 0 bases and J 3 bases, with 14 bases left between them. The CDR3 spans 17 residues. Germline CDR1 is LGHDT and CDR2 is YNNKEL (reference sequence). The CDR3 coding sequence is TGTGCCAGCAGCCAAGACTTTAACAGTGTCGCTAATGAAAAACTGTTTTTT. Its protein product is CASSQDFNSVANEKLFF.

The V and J genes are TRBV20-1 and TRBJ1-2; D is possibly TRBD1 (5 bases). The CDR3 totals 14 residues. Germline assignment: CDR1 DFQATT and CDR2 SNEGSKA (reference sequence). Deletions cut 3 bases from V and 6 bases from J, with 17 bases between. The CDR3 bases are TGCAGTGCTAGCGATGGGGGAAATGAGAATGGCTACACCTTC. Translation gives CSASDGGNENGYTF.